Sequencing of this T cell receptor beta chain was carried out in a study of response to subunit inactivated influenza vaccine. Study results and limitations: Researchers suggested that each seasonal influenza vaccination recruits few new T cells.

TCRdb re-called the RT-PCR reads with MiXCR, one entry per CDR3 protein. The sample shows about 540,000 distinct CDR3 sequences, roughly a quarter of them seen only once. Concerning this clonotype itself: Its antigen is still unknown.

Per germline, CDR1 SGHRS and CDR2 YFSETQ. The length of the CDR3 is 14 residues. Another study also made use of these data, one on T cells expressing NK-cell markers. In that study: The cDNA for TCR beta came from 5'RACE template switching with UMIs. NKG2C+ dominant clonotypes from several donors made up roughly 1.0-7.0% of CD8+ T cells.

This TCR came from a man aged 45 to 65 who received an inactivated influenza vaccine. The chain recombines TRBV5-1 with TRBJ1-3, with D hard to call. The specimen comprised CD4+ T cells sorted from PBMCs, sampled about 13 days after vaccination. The CDR3 loop reads CASRPGDPGNTIYF. CDR3 bases: TGCGCTTCAAGGCCCGGGGATCCTGGAAACACCATATATTTT. The full variable domain, its missing parts supplied by reference TRBV5-1 and TRBJ1-3, is KAGVTQTPRYLIKTRGQQVTLSCSPISGHRSVSWYQQTPGQGLQFLFEYFSETQRNKGNFPGRFSGRQFSNSRSEMNVSTLELGDSALYLCASRPGDPGNTIYFGEGSWLTVV.